This passage covers 16 T cell receptor beta chains from one sample sequenced in a study of blood T cells in healthy people across ages. The use of a sample-barcoded 5' primer and a J-beta primer mix characterized a second PCR of about 7 to 12 cycles. Using its own MiXCR run on the 5' RACE reads, TCRdb lists one record per CDR3 protein. This sample carries hundreds of thousands of distinct CDR3 sequences, roughly 50% of them seen once, and the ten largest clones take 20% to 30%. Sequencing used blood. These receptors were obtained from a man aged 35 to 55 in good health.

The chain combines TRBV2 with TRBJ2-1, with 9 bases fitting TRBD2. This CDR3 has 18 residues. CDR1 and CDR2 (germline): SNHLY, FYNNEI. V lost 3 bases to trimming and J lost 6 bases; unmatched junction nucleotides: 15. The CDR3 DNA reads as TGTGCCAGCAGTGAGAGGTGGTCTAGCGGGAATCGGCGCAATGAGCAGTTCTTC. This codes for CASSERWSSGNRRNEQFF. Full variable domain (missing parts from reference TRBV2 and TRBJ2-1): EPEVTQTPSHQVTQMGQEVILRCVPISNHLYFYWYRQILGQKVEFLVSFYNNEISEKSEIFDDQFSVERPDGSNFTLKIRSTKLEDSAMYFCASSERWSSGNRRNEQFFGPGTRLTVL.

This clonotype has just a few counts. This chain connects TRBV9 to TRBJ2-3; the D is unclear. The germline V and J ends were trimmed by 3 bases and 0 bases, with 5 bases remaining between them. CDR1 and CDR2 from the germline V gene are SGDLS and YYNGEE. The CDR3 extends over 13 amino acids. CDR3 in amino acids: CASSAASTDTQYF. The CDR3 DNA reads TGTGCCAGCAGCGCCGCTAGCACAGATACGCAGTATTTT.

The chain recombines TRBV4-2 with TRBJ2-7; D remains ambiguous. Germline V gene data show CDR1 as LGHNA and CDR2 as YNFKEQ. Between the trimmed V and J ends, which lost 1 base and 1 base, there was a span of 8 bases. The CDR3 is 14 amino acids. The CDR3 bases are TGTGCCAGCAGCCAAGCAGACACATCCTACGAGCAGTACTTC. Translation gives CASSQADTSYEQYF.

V and J are TRBV3-1 and TRBJ1-5; TRBD1 might be the D (5 bases). Trimming cost V 4 bases and J 7 bases, with 11 bases left between them. This CDR3 spans 13 amino acids. The germline gives CDR1 LGHDT, CDR2 YNNKEL (reference sequence). CDR3 sequence: CASSPFRDQPQHF. CDR3 sequence (DNA): TGTGCCAGCAGCCCGTTCAGGGACCAGCCCCAGCATTTT.

The CDR3 spells CSATPLAGVTEQYF. The CDR3 coding sequence is TGCAGTGCTACACCACTAGCGGGAGTAACCGAGCAGTACTTC. The V gene is TRBV20-1, the J gene TRBJ2-7; TRBD2 agrees at 11 bases. Germline CDR1 DFQATT, CDR2 SNEGSKA (reference sequence). V trimming: 4 bases; J trimming: 6 bases; junction bases outside the gene matches: 8. The CDR3 totals 14 residues.

V usage is TRBV6-5 and J usage is TRBJ1-2; weak D call: TRBD1 (6 bases). The V gene's germline CDR1 is MNHEY and CDR2 SVGAGI. V was trimmed by 0 bases and J by 8 bases, leaving 10 bases between them. The CDR3 covers 13 residues. In DNA, the CDR3 is TGTGCCAGCAGTTACTCGATCAGGGGAGGCTACACCTTC. This translates into CASSYSIRGGYTF.

This chain joins TRBV15 and TRBJ1-2; D is ambiguous. Trimming removed 5 bases at V and 7 bases at J, with 17 bases between. CDR3 length equals 14 residues. Germline V gene data show CDR1 as LNHNV and CDR2 as YYDKDF (reference sequence). The CDR3 DNA sequence: TGTGCCACCAGCTCCCAAAATCTGGACGGTGGCTACACCTTC. As protein: CATSSQNLDGGYTF.

This chain joins TRBV7-9 and TRBJ2-3, with 10 nucleotides matching TRBD1. This CDR3 has 14 amino acids. Germline CDR1 reads SEHNR; CDR2 reads FQNEAQ (reference sequence). Germline trimming cut 5 bases from V and 8 bases from J; bases unmatched to any gene: 7. DNA of the CDR3: TGTGCCAGCAGCGCGGGACAGGGGTTCGGTACGCAGTATTTT. Translated: CASSAGQGFGTQYF.

This chain's CDR3 is CASSDRTGTTAEAFF. The CDR3 DNA sequence: TGTGCCAGCAGTGACCGGACAGGGACCACCGCTGAAGCTTTCTTT. This chain connects TRBV6-5 to TRBJ1-1; 8 bases match TRBD1. The V and J ends lost 5 bases and 6 bases, in that order; junction bases with no gene match: 11. The CDR3 is 15 residues long. Germline CDR1 and CDR2: MNHEY and SVGAGI.

This clonotype appeared once. J is TRBJ2-3 and V is TRBV24-1, with a tentative D call TRBD1 (6 bases). Germline lookup yields CDR1 KGHDR and CDR2 SFDVKD. The CDR3 runs 14 residues. Between the trimmed V and J ends, which lost 5 bases and 2 bases, there was a span of 10 bases. The CDR3 protein is CATSVQGTTDTQYF. The DNA of the CDR3 is TGTGCCACCAGTGTACAGGGAACCACAGATACGCAGTATTTT.

This clonotype was observed at least ten times. This rearrangement joins TRBV7-2 to TRBJ2-3, with a weak D call TRBD2 (5 bases). The CDR3 consists of 15 residues. The V gene's germline CDR1 is SGHTA and CDR2 FQGNSA. V was shortened by 0 bases and J by 2 bases, with 9 bases between the two germline ends. CDR3 nucleotides: TGTGCCAGCAGCTTAGCGTCCGGGGTCACAGATACGCAGTATTTT. Protein: CASSLASGVTDTQYF.

The DNA of the CDR3 is TGTGCCAGTAGTCTAGGGACAGGGAGGGACGAGCAGTACTTC. It encodes CASSLGTGRDEQYF. This chain links TRBV19 with TRBJ2-7; 9 nucleotides align to TRBD1. CDR3 length equals 14 residues. Germline V gene lookup returns CDR1 LNHDA and CDR2 SQIVND (reference sequence). The V gene end was trimmed by 5 bases and the J gene end by 5 bases; junction bases not matched to a gene: 7.

This clonotype appeared a few times. The J gene is TRBJ2-5, the V gene TRBV7-2; D perhaps matches TRBD2 (6 bases). Germline values: CDR1 SGHTA, CDR2 FQGNSA. This CDR3 is 15 amino acids long. The ends were cut back, 5 bases at V and 2 bases at J, with 15 bases in the middle. The CDR3 DNA reads as TGTGCCAGCAGCCGGGACTGGATTACACAAGAGACCCAGTACTTC. This encodes CASSRDWITQETQYF. The full variable domain, its missing parts supplied by reference TRBV7-2 and TRBJ2-5, is GAGVSQSPSNKVTEKGKDVELRCDPISGHTALYWYRQSLGQGLEFLIYFQGNSAPDKSGLPSDRFSAERTGGSVSTLTIQRTQQEDSAVYLCASSRDWITQETQYFGPGTRLLVL.

A few counts support this clonotype. The rearrangement uses TRBV12-3 or TRBV12-4 and TRBJ1-5, with TRBD1 identical over 9 bases. The junction had 3 bases not matched to a gene; V was cut back by 2 bases and J by 4 bases. The CDR3 is 15 residues long. CDR3 sequence reads: CASSLTGGENQPQHF. Here the CDR3 DNA reads TGTGCCAGCAGTTTAACAGGGGGCGAAAATCAGCCCCAGCATTTT.

The chain couples TRBV25-1 to TRBJ2-1; no reliable D call. The CDR3 has 15 residues. The V end lost 4 bases, the J end lost 7 bases, and 17 bases lay between the germline ends. Germline values: CDR1 MGHDK, CDR2 SYGVNS. The CDR3 nucleotides are TGTGCCAGCAGTGTCCGGGTAGCCGGATTGAATGAGCAGTTCTTC. Translated, it gives CASSVRVAGLNEQFF.

The chain couples TRBV28 to TRBJ1-4; possible D gene TRBD1, 6 bases. The V end was cut by 10 bases, the J end by 5 bases, with 20 bases between. The CDR3 is 15 amino acids. Germline V gives CDR1 MDHEN, CDR2 SYDVKM. Here the CDR3 DNA reads TGTGCCACCATCCTGCCAGGGCAGGGGAATGAAAAACTGTTTTTT. This translates into CATILPGQGNEKLFF. Based on the CDR3 plus reference TRBV28 and TRBJ1-4, the full variable domain is DVKVTQSSRYLVKRTGEKVFLECVQDMDHENMFWYRQDPGLGLRLIYFSYDVKMKEKGDIPEGYSVSREKKERFSLILESASTNQTSMYLCATILPGQGNEKLFFGSGTQLSVL.